These 23 T cell receptor beta chains came from one sample sequenced in a study of blood T cell repertoires in COVID-19. Repertoires were generated with immunoSEQ multiplex PCR, while TCRdb's copy carries only in-frame clones and drops some. The profile shows some 150,000 clones, 84% of them singletons. Sequenced sample: peripheral blood. The receptors shown here come from a woman aged 45-60 years in a cohort sampled during active or convalescent COVID-19.

V gene TRBV7-2 combines with J gene TRBJ2-7, with a weak D call TRBD1 (5 bases). This CDR3 is built from 14 residues. Trimming cost V 0 bases and J 1 base, with 7 bases left between them. Germline lookup yields CDR1 SGHTA and CDR2 FQGNSA. The CDR3 sequence is CASSLADRSYEQYF. The CDR3 DNA reads as TGTGCCAGCAGCTTAGCCGACAGATCCTACGAGCAGTACTTC.

This clone was detected once. The CDR3, as DNA: TGTGCCAGCAGTACTTTCTTAGCCGTCCGGGGTCAACGGGATGAGCAGTTCTTC. Protein: CASSTFLAVRGQRDEQFF. The chain links TRBV27 to TRBJ2-1; weak D call: TRBD2 (5 bases). Per germline, CDR1 MNHEY and CDR2 SMNVEV (reference sequence). The CDR3 totals 18 residues. Trimming stripped 5 bases from V and 8 bases from J, with 28 bases between.

In this sample, this clone turned up a few times. The same CDR3 is also encoded by other DNA sequences in this sample. CDR3 residues: CASSITGGSGNTIYF. The CDR3 coding sequence is TGTGCCAGCAGCATTACAGGGGGTTCCGGGAACACCATATATTTT. This sequence joins TRBV7-9 and TRBJ1-3, with 8 bases that match TRBD1. CDR3 length: 15 residues. Germline CDR1 is SEHNR and CDR2 is FQNEAQ (reference sequence). The ends lost 5 bases at V and 7 bases at J; junction bases unmatched: 10.

J is TRBJ1-3 and V is TRBV30; the D gene is possibly TRBD1 (5 bases). This CDR3 has 15 residues. From germline, CDR1 is GTSNPN and CDR2 SVGIG (reference sequence). Trimming stripped 0 bases from V and 2 bases from J, with 11 bases between. In DNA, the CDR3 is TGTGCCTGGAGTGTACGCAGGGATACTGGAAACACCATATATTTT. It is translated as CAWSVRRDTGNTIYF.

In the case of this clone: Different DNA sequences within this sample yield the same CDR3. The chain uses TRBV30 and TRBJ1-3; D unresolved. The CDR3 covers 11 residues. V was trimmed by 3 bases and J by 3 bases, leaving 3 bases between them. Germline CDR1 and CDR2: GTSNPN and SVGIG (reference sequence). The DNA for the CDR3 is TGTGCCTGGAGCAGTGGAAACACCATATATTTT. It specifies CAWSSGNTIYF.

This chain links TRBV7-3 with TRBJ2-3; 8 bases are a match to TRBD1. The CDR3 is 15 amino acids. Germline CDR1 SGHTA, CDR2 FQGTGA. Unmatched junction bases numbered 2, after V lost 2 bases and J lost 1 base. This CDR3 reads CASSLGQGGTDTQYF. In DNA form, the CDR3 reads TGTGCCAGCAGCTTAGGACAGGGTGGCACAGATACGCAGTATTTT.

This rearrangement joins TRBV5-4 to TRBJ2-3; TRBD2 matches at 11 bases. CDR1 SGHNT and CDR2 YYREEE come from the germline V gene (reference sequence). The CDR3 has 15 amino acids. Trimming removed 2 bases from V and 7 bases from J; junction bases left unmatched: 6. The CDR3: CASSLQTSGTYTQYF. For the CDR3, the DNA is TGTGCCAGCAGCTTACAGACTAGCGGGACATATACGCAGTATTTT.

V gene TRBV5-1 combines with J gene TRBJ1-2; possible D gene TRBD1, 6 bases. V was clipped by 7 bases and J by 2 bases, with 12 bases between them. This CDR3 region has 13 residues. Per the germline V gene, CDR1 is SGHRS and CDR2 is YFSETQ. The CDR3 DNA reads TGCGCCAGCCGGACAGACCACAACTATGGCTACACCTTC. Translation gives CASRTDHNYGYTF.

This clone occurred once. The chain uses TRBV7-8 and TRBJ1-5; no clear D gene. Germline V gene sequence: CDR1 SGHVS, CDR2 FQNEAQ. Trimming removed 3 bases from V and 6 bases from J, with 9 bases in between. CDR3 length equals 13 residues. The CDR3 loop reads CASSFLASQPQHF. The CDR3 nucleotides read TGTGCCAGCAGCTTCCTGGCATCTCAGCCCCAGCATTTT.

In nucleotides, the CDR3 is TGTGCCAGCAAGTGGCCAGGGGATCAGCCCCAGCATTTT. It is translated as CASKWPGDQPQHF. The chain uses TRBV2 and TRBJ1-5; D might be TRBD1 (6 bases). This CDR3 spans 13 amino acids. Germline assignment: CDR1 SNHLY and CDR2 FYNNEI. V lost 7 bases, J lost 5 bases, and 12 bases lay in between. The full variable domain, in which reference TRBV2 and TRBJ1-5 provide the parts outside the CDR3, is EPEVTQTPSHQVTQMGQEVILRCVPISNHLYFYWYRQILGQKVEFLVSFYNNEISEKSEIFDDQFSVERPDGSNFTLKIRSTKLEDSAMYFCASKWPGDQPQHFGDGTRLSIL.

J is TRBJ1-3 and V is TRBV19, with D possibly matching TRBD1 (6 bases). The V end was cut by 6 bases, the J end by 5 bases, with 14 bases between. Germline V lookup: CDR1 LNHDA, CDR2 SQIVND (reference sequence). The CDR3 extends over 14 amino acids. This CDR3 reads CASRPPGGRNTIYF. As DNA, the CDR3 is TGTGCCAGTAGGCCCCCGGGGGGCAGAAACACCATATATTTT. The complete variable domain, with remaining parts taken from reference TRBV19 and TRBJ1-3, reads DGGITQSPKYLFRKEGQNVTLSCEQNLNHDAMYWYRQDPGQGLRLIYYSQIVNDFQKGDIAEGYSVSREKKESFPLTVTSAQKNPTAFYLCASRPPGGRNTIYFGEGSWLTVV.

The chain combines TRBV29-1 with TRBJ2-3; maybe TRBD2 (5 bases). The germline CDR1 and CDR2 sequences are SQVTM and ANQGSEA. Deletions cut 1 base from V and 3 bases from J, with 8 bases between. The CDR3 is 13 residues long. CDR3 amino acids: CSVEAGSTDTQYF. The CDR3 region has the DNA TGCAGCGTTGAAGCGGGGTCGACAGATACGCAGTATTTT.

This clone was seen more than once but under ten times. This rearrangement joins TRBV5-1 to TRBJ1-1, with D possibly being TRBD1 (5 bases). CDR1 is SGHRS and CDR2 is YFSETQ in the germline V gene. Trimming pared 1 base from V and 4 bases from J, leaving 11 bases between. The CDR3 sequence is 14 residues long. DNA for the CDR3: TGCGCCAGCAGCTTGTCCGGGGGGAGCACTGAAGCTTTCTTT. Protein sequence: CASSLSGGSTEAFF.

This chain links TRBV5-8 with TRBJ1-1; 7 bases align to TRBD1. Germline CDR1 is SGHTS and CDR2 is YDEGEE. The CDR3 has 13 amino acids. Trimming at V came to 9 bases and at J to 5 bases, leaving 10 bases not matched to a gene. Here the CDR3 DNA reads TGTGCCACCCCCAAAGGCAGGGGGACTGAAGCTTTCTTT. Translation gives CATPKGRGTEAFF. The variable domain in full, with the rest retrieved from reference TRBV5-8 and TRBJ1-1, is EAGVTQSPTHLIKTRGQQATLRCSPISGHTSVYWYQQALGLGLQFLLWYDEGEERNRGNFPPRFSGRQFPNYSSELNVNALELEDSALYLCATPKGRGTEAFFGQGTRLTVV.

This CDR3 is CASSDTSGGTDTQYF. The CDR3 coding sequence is TGTGCCAGTAGTGATACTAGCGGGGGAACAGATACGCAGTATTTT. The chain couples TRBV19 to TRBJ2-3, with 11 bases aligning to TRBD2. Unmatched junction bases numbered 4, after V lost 5 bases and J lost 3 bases. CDR3 length equals 15 residues. Per the germline V gene, CDR1 is LNHDA and CDR2 is SQIVND (reference sequence).

This clone came up a few times. The rearrangement links TRBV13 to TRBJ2-1; D ambiguous. This CDR3 is 16 amino acids long. Trimming took 1 base from V and 0 from J, leaving 10 bases between them. CDR1 and CDR2 from the germline V gene are PRHDT and FYEKMQ (reference sequence). CDR3 nucleotide sequence: TGTGCCAGCAGCTTAGTGGTCGGTAGCTCCTACAATGAGCAGTTCTTC. It codes for CASSLVVGSSYNEQFF.

This clone was recorded once. The V call is TRBV18, the J call TRBJ1-1; the match to TRBD1 covers 8 bases. This CDR3 is 15 amino acids long. Germline V gene sequence: CDR1 KGHSH, CDR2 LQKENI. V shed 7 bases and J 0 bases; nucleotides not matched to a gene: 7. The CDR3 region is CASYESGGVNTEAFF. CDR3 coding DNA: TGTGCCAGCTACGAGTCAGGGGGCGTGAACACTGAAGCTTTCTTT.

The V call is TRBV5-8, the J call TRBJ1-1; TRBD1 agrees at 9 bases. The germline V gene encodes CDR1 SGHTS and CDR2 YDEGEE. CDR3 size: 14 residues. After removal of 3 bases from V and 3 bases from J, the junction contained 3 bases not matched to a gene. CDR3 region: CASSSGQGYTEAFF. In DNA form, the CDR3 reads TGTGCCAGCAGCTCGGGACAGGGCTACACTGAAGCTTTCTTT.

This clone is a singleton in its sample. The chain is built from TRBV6-2 or TRBV6-3 and TRBJ2-1, with TRBD1 matching 9 bases. Germline V gene data show CDR1 as MNHEY and CDR2 as SVGEGT. J lost 12 bases, V lost 2 bases, and 8 bases had no gene match. There are 14 residues in the CDR3. As DNA, the CDR3 is TGTGCCAGCAGTTACGGGACAGGGAAGAGGAGGCAGTTCTTC. It codes for CASSYGTGKRRQFF.

The J gene is TRBJ2-6, the V gene TRBV6-6; weak D call: TRBD1 (5 bases). V was clipped by 5 bases and J by 3 bases, with 23 bases between them. The CDR3 runs to 19 residues. Germline assignment: CDR1 MNHNY and CDR2 SVGAGI (reference sequence). CDR3 nucleotide sequence: TGTGCCAGCAGTCCTGAGCGCAGGGCCCAATATGGTGGGGCCAACGTCCTGACTTTC. Amino acid sequence: CASSPERRAQYGGANVLTF.

The CDR3 loop reads CASSLVGGSTDTQYF. DNA of the CDR3: TGCGCCAGCAGCTTGGTCGGCGGAAGCACAGATACGCAGTATTTT. V usage is TRBV5-1 and J usage is TRBJ2-3, with unresolved D. There are 15 residues in the CDR3. Trimming took off 0 bases at V and 0 bases at J, with 8 bases between the two ends. Germline CDR1 reads SGHRS; CDR2 reads YFSETQ. Using reference TRBV5-1 and TRBJ2-3 for the parts outside the CDR3, the full variable domain is KAGVTQTPRYLIKTRGQQVTLSCSPISGHRSVSWYQQTPGQGLQFLFEYFSETQRNKGNFPGRFSGRQFSNSRSEMNVSTLELGDSALYLCASSLVGGSTDTQYFGPGTRLTVL.

This clone appeared once. V and J are TRBV19 and TRBJ1-5; 8 bases fit TRBD1. The length of the CDR3 is 13 residues. The V gene end was trimmed by 5 bases and the J gene end by 6 bases; junction bases not matched to a gene: 3. Germline CDR1 LNHDA, CDR2 SQIVND (reference sequence). The CDR3 DNA reads TGTGCCAGTAGTTGGACAGGGCCTCAGCCCCAGCATTTT. Residues: CASSWTGPQPQHF.

The J gene is TRBJ2-1, the V gene TRBV29-1; D might be TRBD1 (5 bases). Germline loops: CDR1 SQVTM, CDR2 ANQGSEA. Trimming stripped 7 bases from V and 0 bases from J, with 16 bases between. The CDR3 is 15 amino acids. In DNA form, the CDR3 reads TGCAGCGGGGGTATCACAGGTAGCTCCTACAATGAGCAGTTCTTC. Residues: CSGGITGSSYNEQFF.